This TCR beta chain was identified during a study of blood T cells in healthy people across ages. General observations from the study: Higher naive T cell percentage went strongly together with higher TCR beta diversity. Calculation of diversity from one million T cells yielded estimates considered to be underestimates.

Per sample, no less than 5.5 micrograms of total RNA were extracted. Primed by a sample-barcoded 5' primer and a J-beta primer mix, a second PCR proceeded for about 6 to 12 cycles. Each cDNA molecule was tagged by a template-switch adaptor with 12 random nucleotides. TCRdb itself ran the 5' RACE reads through MiXCR, one entry per CDR3 protein. The sample includes around 1.7 million distinct CDR3 sequences, 28% seen only once; the top ten take about 7.7%. This clonotype came up many times. The antigen is not known. Germline CDR1 and CDR2: LGHDT and YNNKEL (reference sequence). The CDR3 runs 13 residues. The ends were cut back, 5 bases at V and 2 bases at J, with 10 bases in the middle.

Input material: blood. The V call is TRBV3-1, the J call TRBJ2-7; the D gene could be TRBD1 or TRBD2 (5 bases each). The source of this sequence is a woman aged 30 to 39 in good health. DNA of the CDR3: TGTGCCAGCAGCGGAGGACACCCCTACGAGCAGTACTTC. Its protein product is CASSGGHPYEQYF.